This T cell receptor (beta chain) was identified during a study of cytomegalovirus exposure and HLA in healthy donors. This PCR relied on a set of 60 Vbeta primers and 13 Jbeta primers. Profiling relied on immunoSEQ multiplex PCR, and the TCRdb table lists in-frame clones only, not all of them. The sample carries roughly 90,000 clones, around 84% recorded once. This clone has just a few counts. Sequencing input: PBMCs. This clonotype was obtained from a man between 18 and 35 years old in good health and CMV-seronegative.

CDR3 DNA sequence: TGTGCCAGCAGTGTGGAGATGAGCACAGATACGCAGTATTTT. Translating it yields CASSVEMSTDTQYF. The chain carries TRBV6-1 and TRBJ2-3, with D uncertain. The CDR3 sequence is 14 residues long. The germline V gene has CDR1 MNHNS and CDR2 SASEGT. V was trimmed by 4 bases and J by 0 bases, leaving 8 bases between them.